Listed here are 13 T cell receptor beta chains from one sample, sequenced in a study of T cell responses to AZD1222 COVID-19 vaccine. Generated by immunoSEQ multiplex PCR, the TCRdb table keeps only in-frame clones and is missing some. The sample lists more than 110,000 clones, about 92% seen once, with approximately 3.5% in the top ten. Source: peripheral blood, taken 28 days after the second AZD1222 dose. The receptors come from an adult who received the AZD1222 COVID-19 vaccine.

J is TRBJ1-3 and V is TRBV27, with D hard to call. V lost 5 bases and J lost 0, with 11 bases in between. Per the germline V gene, CDR1 is MNHEY and CDR2 is SMNVEV (reference sequence). CDR3 size: 15 residues. CDR3 amino acids: CASSPHSNSGNTIYF. CDR3 DNA sequence: TGTGCCAGCAGTCCCCACAGTAACTCTGGAAACACCATATATTTT.

The chain joins TRBV9 to TRBJ2-7; 10 bases agree with TRBD1. This CDR3 has 17 residues. Looked up from germline, CDR1 is SGDLS and CDR2 is YYNGEE. The V and J ends lost 3 bases and 6 bases, in that order; junction bases with no gene match: 15. The CDR3 bases are TGTGCCAGCAGCGAACTCGCCGGGACAGGGGAAAGAAGCGAGCAGTACTTC. The encoded protein is CASSELAGTGERSEQYF.

The gene calls are TRBV6-5 and TRBJ2-3, with 11 bases fitting TRBD2. There are 15 residues in the CDR3. J lost 1 base, V lost 6 bases, and 3 bases had no gene match. Germline CDR1 reads MNHEY; CDR2 reads SVGAGI. The CDR3 DNA is TGTGCCAGCAGCCTTAGCGGGGGGGGCACAGATACGCAGTATTTT. Protein: CASSLSGGGTDTQYF.

This chain uses TRBV27 with TRBJ2-1; 10 bases line up with TRBD2. Germline CDR1 is MNHEY and CDR2 is SMNVEV (reference sequence). CDR3 length equals 16 residues. V shed 3 bases, J shed 6 bases, and the junction held 8 bases outside the gene matches. CDR3: CASSLHGLAVLNEQFF. The DNA of the CDR3 is TGTGCCAGCAGTTTGCACGGACTAGCGGTTCTCAATGAGCAGTTCTTC.

The chain carries TRBV4-3 and TRBJ1-4, with 8 bases fitting TRBD1. CDR3 length: 15 amino acids. Germline values: CDR1 LGHNA, CDR2 YSLEER. Trimming at V came to 2 bases and at J to 8 bases, leaving 7 bases not matched to a gene. The CDR3 loop reads CASSQQGARAEKLFF. The DNA of the CDR3 is TGCGCCAGCAGCCAACAGGGGGCCCGGGCCGAAAAACTGTTTTTT.

The genes are TRBV6-5 and TRBJ1-2; D not resolved. The germline V gene has CDR1 MNHEY and CDR2 SVGAGI. Trimming removed 5 bases at V and 7 bases at J, with 17 bases between. The CDR3 totals 14 residues. CDR3 in DNA: TGTGCCAGCAGTCTAGAGCTTCTCCCCCTTGGCTACACCTTC. Residues: CASSLELLPLGYTF.

The CDR3 reads CASSLGQDNQPQHF. Written as DNA, the CDR3 is TGTGCCAGCAGTTTGGGACAGGATAATCAGCCCCAGCATTTT. This chain joins TRBV28 and TRBJ1-5, with 8 positions matching TRBD1. There are 14 residues in the CDR3. The germline V gene has CDR1 MDHEN and CDR2 SYDVKM. V shed 3 bases and J 4 bases; nucleotides not matched to a gene: 2. The full variable domain, completed using reference TRBV28 and TRBJ1-5, is DVKVTQSSRYLVKRTGEKVFLECVQDMDHENMFWYRQDPGLGLRLIYFSYDVKMKEKGDIPEGYSVSREKKERFSLILESASTNQTSMYLCASSLGQDNQPQHFGDGTRLSIL.

This sequence joins TRBV5-1 and TRBJ2-2; TRBD2 matches at 13 bases. After removal of 0 bases from V and 6 bases from J, the junction contained 2 bases not matched to a gene. The CDR3 is 16 amino acids. Germline-derived CDR1 and CDR2 are SGHRS and YFSETQ. The CDR3 nucleotides are TGCGCCAGCAGCTTGGAACTAGCGGGAGGGCCCGGGGAGCTGTTTTTT. It translates to CASSLELAGGPGELFF.

The rearrangement links TRBV7-9 to TRBJ2-5; 10 positions agree with TRBD1. Germline CDR1 SEHNR, CDR2 FQNEAQ (reference sequence). V lost 5 bases, J lost 6 bases, and 6 bases stayed unmatched. The CDR3 has 14 residues. CDR3 in amino acids: CASSPGQGRKTQYF. CDR3 DNA: TGTGCCAGCAGCCCGGGACAGGGGAGGAAGACCCAGTACTTC.

V usage is TRBV6-5 and J usage is TRBJ2-1; D is undetermined. The CDR3 is made up of 14 amino acids. V was cut by 6 bases and J by 2 bases, with 11 bases left in between. The germline V gene encodes CDR1 MNHEY and CDR2 SVGAGI. The CDR3 region has the DNA TGTGCCAGCAGGCACCGGGCCACCTACAATGAGCAGTTCTTC. Translating gives CASRHRATYNEQFF.

V and J are TRBV5-1 and TRBJ2-7; 7 bases map to TRBD1. J was trimmed by 5 bases and V by 2 bases; bases with no gene match: 7. Germline assignment: CDR1 SGHRS and CDR2 YFSETQ. The CDR3 is made up of 14 amino acids. CDR3 DNA: TGCGCCAGCAGCTTTGATAGGGGGCATCACGAGCAGTACTTC. Residues: CASSFDRGHHEQYF. Full variable domain (rest looked up from reference TRBV5-1 and TRBJ2-7): KAGVTQTPRYLIKTRGQQVTLSCSPISGHRSVSWYQQTPGQGLQFLFEYFSETQRNKGNFPGRFSGRQFSNSRSEMNVSTLELGDSALYLCASSFDRGHHEQYFGPGTRLTVT.

The genes are TRBV9 and TRBJ2-1; 7 nucleotides agree with TRBD2. This CDR3 comprises 15 residues. Germline-derived CDR1 and CDR2 are SGDLS and YYNGEE. J gave up 6 bases and V 0 bases, and 6 bases lay outside the gene matches. CDR3 region: CASSVGAGALNEQFF. CDR3 in DNA: TGTGCCAGCAGCGTAGGGGCGGGAGCCCTCAATGAGCAGTTCTTC.

CDR3 sequence: CASSQTDSQPQHF. The CDR3, as DNA: TGTGCCAGCAGCCAAACCGACAGTCAGCCCCAGCATTTT. The chain joins TRBV4-2 to TRBJ1-5; D may be TRBD1 (5 bases). The germline V gene has CDR1 LGHNA and CDR2 YNFKEQ. The V gene lost 2 bases and the J gene lost 6 bases, with 8 bases spanning the gap. This CDR3 has 13 residues.